A few counts support the clone carrying this T cell receptor (beta chain). Its antigen remains unknown. The data originate from a study of T-cell memory formation after mild COVID-19. Study-level background: TCR clusters were mostly donor specific. Points from the study as a whole: Clones that shrank (day 15 to 85) were balanced CD4/CD8, whereas later expanders leaned CD4+. Of the contracting clones, CD4+ ones lay mainly in CM and EM, and CD8+ ones in EMRA.

The germline gives CDR1 SGHTA, CDR2 FQGNSA. The CDR3 covers 16 residues. V trimming: 4 bases; J trimming: 9 bases; junction bases outside the gene matches: 6. 5'RACE primed at constant segments yielded TCR alpha and TCR beta cDNA libraries bearing sample barcodes and UMIs. TCRdb fed the 5' RACE reads into MiXCR, producing one record per CDR3 protein. The table records about 180,000 distinct CDR3 sequences, around 15% of them present only once. The chain recombines TRBV7-2 with TRBJ2-1; TRBD2 matches 16 bases. Sequenced sample: PBMCs or a T cell subset sorted from them (not recorded which). This TCR was recovered from an adult woman who had mild COVID-19 (a few samples of this study predate the infection). Cell type and time point are not known. CDR3 amino acids: CASSSGTSGRVGEQFF. In DNA form, the CDR3 reads TGTGCCAGCAGCTCCGGGACTAGCGGGAGGGTTGGTGAGCAGTTCTTC.